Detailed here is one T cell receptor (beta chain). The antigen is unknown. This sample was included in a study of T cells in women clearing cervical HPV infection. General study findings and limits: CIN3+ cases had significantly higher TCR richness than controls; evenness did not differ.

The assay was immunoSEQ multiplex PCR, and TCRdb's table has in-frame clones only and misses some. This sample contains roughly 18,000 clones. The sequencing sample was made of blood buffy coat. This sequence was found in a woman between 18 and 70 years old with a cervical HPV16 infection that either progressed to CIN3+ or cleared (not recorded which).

The covered CDR3 bases are TGTGCCAGCAGCTTAGGCCGGACTAGCGGCGTGGGGCGTATCTTTAGGAAAGAGACC. Its translation is CASSLGRTSGVGRIFRKET. The CDR3 reads in full as CASSLGRTSGVGRIFRKETQYF. V usage is TRBV13 and J usage is TRBJ2-5; 10 nucleotides align to TRBD2. The CDR3 end is not reached by the read, which stops 3 residues before it; the germline J gene fills it in. The germline V gene encodes CDR1 PRHDT and CDR2 FYEKMQ (reference sequence). This CDR3 is 22 amino acids long. The V and J ends lost 0 bases and 3 bases, in that order; junction bases with no gene match: 22. Variable domain in full (rest from reference TRBV13 and TRBJ2-5): AAGVIQSPRHLIKEKRETATLKCYPIPRHDTVYWYQQGPGQDPQFLISFYEKMQSDKGSIPDRFSAQQFSDYHSELNMSSLELGDSALYFCASSLGRTSGVGRIFRKETQYFGPGTRLLVL.